This T cell receptor beta chain came from a study of CD8 T cells in Susac syndrome. Study observations and caveats: Only a relatively small number of individuals were included in the TCR sequencing and HLA analysis.

V lost 5 bases, J lost 1 base, and 17 bases lay in between. CDR1 and CDR2 (germline): LGHDT, YNNKEL (reference sequence). This CDR3 is built from 16 residues. An amount of RNA that ranged from roughly 0.5 to 1 ug was reverse transcribed with random hexamers. TCRdb independently ran MiXCR on the immunoSEQ multiplex PCR reads; one entry per CDR3 protein. The sample lists 140,000 to 150,000 distinct CDR3 sequences, 85% to 95% occurring once. On this clonotype itself: The target antigen is unknown.

Peripheral blood CD8+ and CD4+ T cells were profiled by TCR beta sequencing. The sequence came from a human donor with multiple sclerosis. The rearrangement uses TRBV3-1 and TRBJ1-1; D is uncertain. The sequencing input was CD4+ T cells from PBMCs. The CDR3 bases are TGTGCCAGCAGCTATTGGGCAGGAAATAAGAACACTGAAGCTTTCTTT. Protein product: CASSYWAGNKNTEAFF.